This is a list of T cell receptor beta chains from one sample in a study of beta chain features in type 1 diabetes. Produced via immunoSEQ multiplex PCR; TCRdb's table is partial and in-frame only. The sample lists over 300,000 clones, around 8% seen once, with 0.44% in the top ten. The sequencing input was central memory CD4+ T cells from blood. These receptors were obtained from a woman under 30 in good health. The CDR3 runs from the conserved cysteine through the conserved F or W.

V gene	J gene	CDR3 protein
TRBV7-3	TRBJ2-2	CASSLAGSSTGELFF
TRBV25-1	TRBJ1-3	CASSESVGWGSSGNTIYF
TRBV7-2	TRBJ2-3	CASSTTTGSDTQYF
TRBV7-6	TRBJ2-7	CASSLSATYEQYF
TRBV7-9	TRBJ2-7	CASSTETVTYEQYF
TRBV28	TRBJ1-2	CASSSQGAPHYYGYTF
TRBV2	TRBJ1-4	CASRGSGLEKLFF
TRBV9	TRBJ1-1	CASSLRDRGGTEAFF
TRBV23-1	TRBJ2-3	CASSNPIQDPTDTQYF
TRBV6-5	TRBJ2-7	CASRPSGVLVYEQYF
TRBV4-2	TRBJ1-4	CASSQEGAPNEKLFF
TRBV27	TRBJ2-7	CASTETSGVSEQYF
TRBV5-1	TRBJ2-7	CASSLGEVENEQYF
TRBV29-1	TRBJ2-6	CSVALSGANVLTF
TRBV4-1	TRBJ2-3	CASSQLLTLDTQYF
TRBV5-4	TRBJ2-3	CASRRTSTDTQYF
TRBV7-2	TRBJ2-1	CASSSSGGPGSHNEQFF
TRBV7-2	TRBJ1-1	CASSSGVGNTEAFF
TRBV18	TRBJ2-2	CASSPRTSGSIGGELFF
TRBV5-4	TRBJ2-1	CASSQDWASGRRYNEQFF
TRBV11-2	TRBJ1-1	CASSYAGGRVVAFF
TRBV7-9	TRBJ1-4	CASSQDRRTEKLFF
TRBV28	TRBJ2-3	CASRSQGTDTQYF
TRBV5-1	TRBJ2-2	CASTPREVRTGELFF